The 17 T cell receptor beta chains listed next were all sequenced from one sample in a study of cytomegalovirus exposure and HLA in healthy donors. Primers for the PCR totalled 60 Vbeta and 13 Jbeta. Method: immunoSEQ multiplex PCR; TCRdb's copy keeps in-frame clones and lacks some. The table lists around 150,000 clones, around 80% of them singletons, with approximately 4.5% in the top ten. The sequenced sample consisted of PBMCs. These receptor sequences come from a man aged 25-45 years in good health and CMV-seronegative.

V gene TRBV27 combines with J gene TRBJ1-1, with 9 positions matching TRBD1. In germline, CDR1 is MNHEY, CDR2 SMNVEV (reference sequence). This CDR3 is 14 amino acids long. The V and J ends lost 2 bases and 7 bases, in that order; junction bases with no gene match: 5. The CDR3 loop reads CASSLAGTGIEAFF. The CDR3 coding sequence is TGTGCCAGCAGTTTAGCCGGGACAGGGATTGAAGCTTTCTTT.

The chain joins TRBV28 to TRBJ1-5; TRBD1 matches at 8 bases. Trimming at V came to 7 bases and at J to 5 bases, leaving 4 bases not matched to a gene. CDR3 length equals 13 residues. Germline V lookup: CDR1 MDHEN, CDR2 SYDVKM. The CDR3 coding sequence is TGTGCCAGCATTACAGGGGGTCATCAGCCCCAGCATTTT. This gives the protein CASITGGHQPQHF.

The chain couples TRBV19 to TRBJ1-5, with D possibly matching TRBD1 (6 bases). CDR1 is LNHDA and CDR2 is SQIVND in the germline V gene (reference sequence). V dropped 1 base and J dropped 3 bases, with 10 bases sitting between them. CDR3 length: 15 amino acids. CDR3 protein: CASSIGRGPNQPQHF. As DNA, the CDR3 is TGTGCCAGTAGTATAGGCAGGGGCCCCAATCAGCCCCAGCATTTT. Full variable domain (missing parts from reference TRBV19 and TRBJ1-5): DGGITQSPKYLFRKEGQNVTLSCEQNLNHDAMYWYRQDPGQGLRLIYYSQIVNDFQKGDIAEGYSVSREKKESFPLTVTSAQKNPTAFYLCASSIGRGPNQPQHFGDGTRLSIL.

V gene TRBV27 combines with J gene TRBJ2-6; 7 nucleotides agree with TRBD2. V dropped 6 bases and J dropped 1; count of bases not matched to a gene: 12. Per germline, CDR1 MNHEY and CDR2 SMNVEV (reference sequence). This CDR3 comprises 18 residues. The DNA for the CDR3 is TGTGCCAGCAGCTCCCTGGGAGGGCCCAGATCTGGGGCCAACGTCCTGACTTTC. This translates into CASSSLGGPRSGANVLTF.

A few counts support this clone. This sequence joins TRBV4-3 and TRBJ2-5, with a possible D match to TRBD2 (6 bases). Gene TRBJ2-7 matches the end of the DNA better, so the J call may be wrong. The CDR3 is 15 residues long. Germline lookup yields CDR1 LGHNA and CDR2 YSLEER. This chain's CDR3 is CASSQEAQGGNEQYF. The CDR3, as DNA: TGCGCCAGCAGCCAAGAAGCGCAGGGCGGGAACGAGCAGTACTTC.

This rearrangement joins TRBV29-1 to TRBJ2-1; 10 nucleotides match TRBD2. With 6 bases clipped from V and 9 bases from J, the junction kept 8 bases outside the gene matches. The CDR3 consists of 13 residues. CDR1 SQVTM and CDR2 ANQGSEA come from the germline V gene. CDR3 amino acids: CSVLSGGAGEQFF. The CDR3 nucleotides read TGCAGCGTCCTCAGCGGGGGGGCCGGTGAGCAGTTCTTC.

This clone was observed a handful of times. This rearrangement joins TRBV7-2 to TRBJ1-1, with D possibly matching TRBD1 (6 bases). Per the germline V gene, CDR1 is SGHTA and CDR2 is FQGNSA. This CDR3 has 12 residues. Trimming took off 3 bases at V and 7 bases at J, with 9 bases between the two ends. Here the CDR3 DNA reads TGTGCCAGCAGCTTGCGACAGGTTGAAGCTTTCTTT. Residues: CASSLRQVEAFF.

CDR3 residues: CASSLGRAISAKNIQYF. The CDR3 coding sequence is TGTGCCAGCAGCTTGGGGAGGGCAATTTCAGCCAAAAACATTCAGTACTTC. The genes are TRBV5-4 and TRBJ2-4; D may be TRBD2 (6 bases). CDR3 length: 17 amino acids. The ends were cut back, 0 bases at V and 0 bases at J, with 13 bases in the middle. Germline CDR1 is SGHNT and CDR2 is YYREEE (reference sequence).

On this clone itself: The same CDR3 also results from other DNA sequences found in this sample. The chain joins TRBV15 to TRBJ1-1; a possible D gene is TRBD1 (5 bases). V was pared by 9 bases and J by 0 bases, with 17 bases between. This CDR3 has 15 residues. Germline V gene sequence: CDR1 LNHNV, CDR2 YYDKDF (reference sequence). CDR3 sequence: CATGPGPPMNTEAFF. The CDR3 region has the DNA TGTGCCACGGGGCCAGGGCCCCCAATGAACACTGAAGCTTTCTTT.

CDR3 sequence reads: CASSSPGATNEKLFF. The CDR3 coding sequence is TGTGCCAGCAGCTCCCCAGGGGCAACTAATGAAAAACTGTTTTTT. The V and J genes are TRBV7-2 and TRBJ1-4, with a tentative D call TRBD1 (6 bases). V was clipped by 4 bases and J by 0 bases, with 9 bases between them. In germline, CDR1 is SGHTA, CDR2 FQGNSA. CDR3 length equals 15 residues.

The CDR3 DNA reads as TGTGCCAGCAGTGAACCCGCAGGCGGGAATCAGCCCCAGCATTTT. This codes for CASSEPAGGNQPQHF. The rearrangement uses TRBV6-1 and TRBJ1-5, with unresolved D. The ends were cut back, 2 bases at V and 4 bases at J, with 12 bases in the middle. Germline V lookup: CDR1 MNHNS, CDR2 SASEGT. This CDR3 has 15 amino acids.

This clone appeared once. CDR3 DNA: TGTGCCAGCAGTGAACCCAGGGGTCAAGAGACCCAGTACTTC. Its translation is CASSEPRGQETQYF. The J gene is TRBJ2-5, the V gene TRBV28, with a tentative D call TRBD1 (6 bases). Deletions cut 5 bases from V and 2 bases from J, with 12 bases between. The CDR3 loop spans 14 amino acids. Germline loops: CDR1 MDHEN, CDR2 SYDVKM.

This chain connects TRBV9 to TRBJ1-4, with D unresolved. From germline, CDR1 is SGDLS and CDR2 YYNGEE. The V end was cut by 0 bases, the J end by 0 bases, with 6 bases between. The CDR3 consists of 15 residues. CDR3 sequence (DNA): TGTGCCAGCAGCGTAGACAGTACAACTAATGAAAAACTGTTTTTT. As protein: CASSVDSTTNEKLFF.

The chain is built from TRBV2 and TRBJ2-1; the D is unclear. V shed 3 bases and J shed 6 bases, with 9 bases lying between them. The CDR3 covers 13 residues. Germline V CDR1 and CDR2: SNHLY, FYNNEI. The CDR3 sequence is CASSENSSNEQFF. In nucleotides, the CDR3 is TGTGCCAGCAGTGAGAATAGCTCCAATGAGCAGTTCTTC.

The CDR3 here is CASGLLVLAGGSEQFF. CDR3 nucleotide sequence: TGTGCCAGCGGGCTGTTGGTACTAGCGGGAGGATCTGAGCAGTTCTTC. The gene calls are TRBV28 and TRBJ2-1; 12 nucleotides agree with TRBD2. Unmatched junction bases numbered 14, after V lost 8 bases and J lost 9 bases. This CDR3 has 16 amino acids. Per germline, CDR1 MDHEN and CDR2 SYDVKM.

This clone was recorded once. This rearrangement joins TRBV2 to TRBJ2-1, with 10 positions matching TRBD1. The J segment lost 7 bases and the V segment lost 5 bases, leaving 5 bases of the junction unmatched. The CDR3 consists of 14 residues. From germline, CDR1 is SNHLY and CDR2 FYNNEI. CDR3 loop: CASSRQGAMNEQFF. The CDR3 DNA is TGTGCCAGCAGTCGACAGGGGGCAATGAATGAGCAGTTCTTC. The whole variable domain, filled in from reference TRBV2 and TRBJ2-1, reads EPEVTQTPSHQVTQMGQEVILRCVPISNHLYFYWYRQILGQKVEFLVSFYNNEISEKSEIFDDQFSVERPDGSNFTLKIRSTKLEDSAMYFCASSRQGAMNEQFFGPGTRLTVL.

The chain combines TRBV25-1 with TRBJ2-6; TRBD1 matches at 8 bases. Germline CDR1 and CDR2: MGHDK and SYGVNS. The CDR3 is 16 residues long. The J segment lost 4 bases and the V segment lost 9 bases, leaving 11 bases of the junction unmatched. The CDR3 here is CASSSTGAHGANVLTF. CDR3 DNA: TGTGCCAGTAGTTCGACAGGGGCACACGGGGCCAACGTCCTGACTTTC.